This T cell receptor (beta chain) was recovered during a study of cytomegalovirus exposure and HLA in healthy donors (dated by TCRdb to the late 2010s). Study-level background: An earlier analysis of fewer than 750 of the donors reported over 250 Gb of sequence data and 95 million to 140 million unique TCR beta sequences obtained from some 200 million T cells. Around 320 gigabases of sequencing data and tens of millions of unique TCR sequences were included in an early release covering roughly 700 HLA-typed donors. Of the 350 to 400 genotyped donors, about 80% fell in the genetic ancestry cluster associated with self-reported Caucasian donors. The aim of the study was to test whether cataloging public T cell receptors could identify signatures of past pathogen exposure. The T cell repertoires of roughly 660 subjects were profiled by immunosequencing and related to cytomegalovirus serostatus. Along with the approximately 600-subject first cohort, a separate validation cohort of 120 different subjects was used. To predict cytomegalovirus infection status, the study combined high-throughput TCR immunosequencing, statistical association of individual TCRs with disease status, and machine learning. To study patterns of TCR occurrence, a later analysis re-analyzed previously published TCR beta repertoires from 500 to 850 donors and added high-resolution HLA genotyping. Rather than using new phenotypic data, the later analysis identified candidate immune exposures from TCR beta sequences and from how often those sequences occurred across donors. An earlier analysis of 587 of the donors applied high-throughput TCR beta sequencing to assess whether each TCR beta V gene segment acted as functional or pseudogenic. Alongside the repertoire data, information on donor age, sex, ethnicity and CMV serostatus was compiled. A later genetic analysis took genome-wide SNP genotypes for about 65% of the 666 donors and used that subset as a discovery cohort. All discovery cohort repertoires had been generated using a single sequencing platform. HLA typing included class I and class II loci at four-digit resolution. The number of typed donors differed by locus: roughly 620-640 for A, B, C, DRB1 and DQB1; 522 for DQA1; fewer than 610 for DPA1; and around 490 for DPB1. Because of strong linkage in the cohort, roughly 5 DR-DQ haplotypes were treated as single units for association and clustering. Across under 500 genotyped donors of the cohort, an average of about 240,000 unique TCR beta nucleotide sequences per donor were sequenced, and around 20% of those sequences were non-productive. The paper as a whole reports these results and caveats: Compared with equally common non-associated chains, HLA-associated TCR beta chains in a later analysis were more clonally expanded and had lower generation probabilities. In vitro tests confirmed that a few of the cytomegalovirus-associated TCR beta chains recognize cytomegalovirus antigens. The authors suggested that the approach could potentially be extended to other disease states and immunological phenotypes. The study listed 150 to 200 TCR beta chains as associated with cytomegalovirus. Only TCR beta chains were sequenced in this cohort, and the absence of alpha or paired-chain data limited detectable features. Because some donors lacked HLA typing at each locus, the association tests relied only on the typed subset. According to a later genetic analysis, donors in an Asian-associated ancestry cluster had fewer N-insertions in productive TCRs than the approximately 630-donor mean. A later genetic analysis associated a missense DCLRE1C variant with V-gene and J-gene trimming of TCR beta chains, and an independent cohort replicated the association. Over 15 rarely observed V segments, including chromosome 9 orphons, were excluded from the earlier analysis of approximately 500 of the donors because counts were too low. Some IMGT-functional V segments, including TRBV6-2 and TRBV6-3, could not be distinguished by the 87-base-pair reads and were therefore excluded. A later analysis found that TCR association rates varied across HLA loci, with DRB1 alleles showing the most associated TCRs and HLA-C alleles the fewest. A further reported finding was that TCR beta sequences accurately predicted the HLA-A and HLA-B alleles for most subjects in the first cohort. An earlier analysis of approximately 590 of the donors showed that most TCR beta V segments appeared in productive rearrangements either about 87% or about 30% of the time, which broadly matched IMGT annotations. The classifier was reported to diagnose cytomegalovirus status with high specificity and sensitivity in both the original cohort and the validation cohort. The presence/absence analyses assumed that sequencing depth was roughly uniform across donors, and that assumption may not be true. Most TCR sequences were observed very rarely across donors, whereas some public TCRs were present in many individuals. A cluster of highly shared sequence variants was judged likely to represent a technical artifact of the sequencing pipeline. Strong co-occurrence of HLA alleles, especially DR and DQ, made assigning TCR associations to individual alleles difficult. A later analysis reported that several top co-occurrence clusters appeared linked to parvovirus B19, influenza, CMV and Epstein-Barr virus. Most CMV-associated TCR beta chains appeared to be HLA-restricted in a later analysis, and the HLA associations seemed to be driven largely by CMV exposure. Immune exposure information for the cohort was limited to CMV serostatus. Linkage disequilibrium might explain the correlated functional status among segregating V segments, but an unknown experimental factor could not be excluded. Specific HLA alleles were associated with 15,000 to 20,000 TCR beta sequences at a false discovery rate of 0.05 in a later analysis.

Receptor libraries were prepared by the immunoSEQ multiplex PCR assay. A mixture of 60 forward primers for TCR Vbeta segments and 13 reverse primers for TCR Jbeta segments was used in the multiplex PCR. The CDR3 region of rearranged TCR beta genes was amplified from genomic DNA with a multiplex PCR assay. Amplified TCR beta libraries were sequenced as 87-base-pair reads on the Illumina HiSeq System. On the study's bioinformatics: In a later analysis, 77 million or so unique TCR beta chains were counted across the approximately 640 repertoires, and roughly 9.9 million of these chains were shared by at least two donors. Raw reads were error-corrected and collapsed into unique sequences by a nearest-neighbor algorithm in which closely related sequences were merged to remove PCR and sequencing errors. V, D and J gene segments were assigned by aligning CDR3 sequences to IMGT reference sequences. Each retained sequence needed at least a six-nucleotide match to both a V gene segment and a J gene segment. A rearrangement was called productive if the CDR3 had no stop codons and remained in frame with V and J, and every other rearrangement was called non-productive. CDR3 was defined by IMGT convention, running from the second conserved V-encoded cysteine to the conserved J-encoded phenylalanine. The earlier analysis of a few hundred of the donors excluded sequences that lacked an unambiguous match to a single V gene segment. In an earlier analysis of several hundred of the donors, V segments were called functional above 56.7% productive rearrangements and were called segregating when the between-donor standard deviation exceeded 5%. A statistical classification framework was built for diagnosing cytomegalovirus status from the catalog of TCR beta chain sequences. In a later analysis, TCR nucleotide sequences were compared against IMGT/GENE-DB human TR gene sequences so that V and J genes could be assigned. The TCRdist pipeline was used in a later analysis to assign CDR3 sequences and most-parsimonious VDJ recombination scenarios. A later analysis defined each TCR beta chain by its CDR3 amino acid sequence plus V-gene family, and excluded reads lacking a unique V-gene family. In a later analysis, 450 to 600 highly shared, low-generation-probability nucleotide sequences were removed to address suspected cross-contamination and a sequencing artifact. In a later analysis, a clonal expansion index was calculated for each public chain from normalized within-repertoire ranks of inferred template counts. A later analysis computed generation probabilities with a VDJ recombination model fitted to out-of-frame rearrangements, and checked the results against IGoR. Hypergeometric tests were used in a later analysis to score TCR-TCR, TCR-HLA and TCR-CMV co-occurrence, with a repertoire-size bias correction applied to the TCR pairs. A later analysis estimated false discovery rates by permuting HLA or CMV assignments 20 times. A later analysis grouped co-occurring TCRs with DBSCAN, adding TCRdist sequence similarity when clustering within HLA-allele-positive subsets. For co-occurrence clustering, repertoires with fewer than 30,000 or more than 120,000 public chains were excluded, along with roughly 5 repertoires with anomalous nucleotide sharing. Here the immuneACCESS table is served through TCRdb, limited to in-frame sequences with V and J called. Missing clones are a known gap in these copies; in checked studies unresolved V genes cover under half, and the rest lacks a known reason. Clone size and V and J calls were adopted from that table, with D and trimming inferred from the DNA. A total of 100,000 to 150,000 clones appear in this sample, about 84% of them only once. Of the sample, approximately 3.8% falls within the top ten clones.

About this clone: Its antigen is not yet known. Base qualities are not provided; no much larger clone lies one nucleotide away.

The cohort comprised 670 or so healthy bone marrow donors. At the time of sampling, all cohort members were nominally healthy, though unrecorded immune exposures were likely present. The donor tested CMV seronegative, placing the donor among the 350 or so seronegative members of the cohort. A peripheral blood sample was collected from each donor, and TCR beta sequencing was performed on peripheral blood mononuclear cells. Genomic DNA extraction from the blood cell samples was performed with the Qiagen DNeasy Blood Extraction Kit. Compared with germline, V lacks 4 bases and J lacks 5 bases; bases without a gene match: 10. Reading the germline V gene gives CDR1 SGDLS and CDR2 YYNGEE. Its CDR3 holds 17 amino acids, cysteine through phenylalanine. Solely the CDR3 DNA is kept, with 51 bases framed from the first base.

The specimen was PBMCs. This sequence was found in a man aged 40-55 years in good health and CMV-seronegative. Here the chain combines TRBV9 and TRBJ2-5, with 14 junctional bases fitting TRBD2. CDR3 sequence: CASSHNRLAGGDETQYF. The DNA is TGTGCCAGCAGCCACAACCGACTAGCGGGGGGGGACGAGACCCAGTACTTC.